These T cell receptor beta chains were read from a single sample in a study of immune characteristics of hereditary and idiopathic chronic pancreatitis. The repertoire was sequenced with immunoSEQ multiplex PCR; TCRdb's copy has only in-frame clones and lacks some. The sample records roughly 14,000 clones, more than 60% being singletons. The specimen was pancreas tissue with hereditary chronic pancreatitis. These receptors were taken from a human donor with chronic pancreatitis. CDR3s include the opening cysteine and the closing phenylalanine or tryptophan. Each record gives: clone size, J gene, CDR3 length, D gene, V gene, CDR3 protein, CDR3 DNA. A D gene is named only where the DNA matches it firmly. Clone size is given for some rows only: seen once, a few or many times, or a class if the clone is expanded.

>-|TRBJ1-2|13|-|TRBV5-4
CASSLGGTYGYTF
TGTGCCAGCAGCTTGGGAGGAACCTATGGCTACACCTTC
>-|TRBJ2-3|16|TRBD2|TRBV5-1
CASSPGLAGGPDTQYF
TGCGCCAGCAGCCCGGGACTAGCGGGAGGGCCAGATACGCAGTATTTT
>-|TRBJ1-6|11|-|TRBV20-1
CSGGANSPLHF
TGCAGCGGAGGGGCTAATTCACCCCTCCACTTT
>-|TRBJ2-5|14|TRBD2|TRBV28
CASSFRAGVETQYF
TGTGCCAGCAGTTTCCGAGCGGGAGTAGAGACCCAGTACTTC
>-|TRBJ2-1|16|TRBD2|TRBV7-3
CASSLREVGLAGSVVF
TGTGCCAGCAGCTTACGTGAAGTGGGACTAGCGGGTTCAGTGGTCTTC
>-|TRBJ1-6|12|-|TRBV6-5
CASSRLYSPLHF
TGTGCCAGCAGCCGCTTATATTCACCCCTCCACTTT
>-|TRBJ1-3|13|-|TRBV27
CASSLNAGNTIYF
TGTGCCAGCAGTTTAAATGCTGGAAACACCATATATTTT
>-|TRBJ2-3|16|TRBD2|TRBV18
CASSPPGGRATDTQYF
TGTGCCAGCTCACCACCCGGCGGGAGGGCCACAGATACGCAGTATTTT
>-|TRBJ1-1|15|-|TRBV6-5
CASRTGAAKNTEAFF
TGTGCCAGCAGAACTGGGGCAGCGAAGAACACTGAAGCTTTCTTT
>-|TRBJ2-4|14|-|TRBV18
CASSPEVAKNIQYF
TGTGCCAGCTCACCCGAGGTGGCCAAAAACATTCAGTACTTC
>few|TRBJ1-6|15|-|TRBV27
CASSPISGGKSPLHF
TGTGCCAGCAGTCCCATTTCCGGGGGTAAATCACCCCTCCACTTT
>-|TRBJ2-7|15|TRBD1|TRBV4-2
CASSRQGEFSYEQYF
TGTGCCAGCAGCCGACAGGGAGAGTTTAGCTACGAGCAGTACTTC
>-|TRBJ2-5|15|-|TRBV5-4
CASSWYSGRAETQYF
TGTGCCAGCAGCTGGTATTCCGGCAGGGCAGAGACCCAGTACTTC
>few|TRBJ2-7|12|-|TRBV5-1
CASSLPNAEQYF
TGCGCCAGCAGCTTACCGAATGCGGAGCAGTACTTC
>-|TRBJ1-4|16|-|TRBV15
CATSRGRSATNEKLFF
TGTGCCACCAGCAGGGGGCGTTCAGCAACTAATGAAAAACTGTTTTTT
>-|TRBJ2-2|14|TRBD1|TRBV7-9
CASQGQGFTGELFF
TGTGCCAGTCAGGGACAGGGATTCACCGGGGAGCTGTTTTTT
>-|TRBJ2-6|14|-|TRBV2
CAIPRYSGANVLTF
TGTGCCATCCCCAGATACTCTGGGGCCAACGTCCTGACTTTC
>-|TRBJ2-7|13|TRBD1|TRBV5-4
CATSRDSGYEQYF
TGTGCCACCAGCCGGGACAGTGGCTACGAGCAGTACTTC
>-|TRBJ2-7|11|-|TRBV5-5
CASSSRYEQYF
TGTGCCAGCAGCTCTCGCTACGAGCAGTACTTC
>-|TRBJ1-3|14|TRBD1|TRBV28
CASSLVTGANTIYF
TGTGCCAGCAGTTTAGTGACAGGGGCAAACACCATATATTTT
>-|TRBJ1-1|15|-|TRBV6-5
CASSYSPGGGTEAFF
TGTGCCAGCAGTTACTCCCCGGGTGGGGGCACTGAAGCTTTCTTT
>-|TRBJ1-4|14|-|TRBV28
CASRRAYGNEKLFF
TGTGCCAGCAGGAGGGCGTACGGGAATGAAAAACTGTTTTTT
>-|TRBJ1-4|16|TRBD1|TRBV7-9
CASSTLPGTVNEKLFF
TGTGCCAGCAGCACCTTACCCGGGACAGTCAATGAAAAACTGTTTTTT
>-|TRBJ2-6|15|-|TRBV11-1
CASSFGQSGANVLTF
TGTGCCAGCAGTTTTGGACAGTCTGGGGCCAACGTCCTGACTTTC
>-|TRBJ1-5|14|-|TRBV19
CASSMEQGWQPQHF
TGTGCCAGTAGTATGGAACAGGGATGGCAGCCCCAGCATTTT
>-|TRBJ2-1|14|TRBD2|TRBV4-2
CASSQRLAGVEQFF
TGTGCCAGCAGCCAGAGACTAGCGGGAGTTGAGCAGTTCTTC
>-|TRBJ2-5|14|-|TRBV6-6
CASTATRAAETQYF
TGTGCCAGCACGGCTACTAGAGCAGCAGAGACCCAGTACTTC
>-|TRBJ2-3|15|-|TRBV28
CASNSEQFSRDTQYF
TGTGCCAGCAATTCGGAACAGTTTTCAAGGGATACGCAGTATTTT
>-|TRBJ1-1|12|-|TRBV29-1
CSAKQANTEAFF
TGCAGCGCCAAGCAGGCGAACACTGAAGCTTTCTTT
>once|TRBJ2-7|14|TRBD2|TRBV28
CASRSGASSYEQYF
TGTGCCAGCCGTAGCGGGGCCAGCTCCTACGAGCAGTACTTC
>few|TRBJ1-5|15|TRBD1|TRBV28
CASSLWTGGDQPQHF
TGTGCCAGCAGTTTATGGACAGGGGGCGATCAGCCCCAGCATTTT
>few|TRBJ1-2|14|TRBD1|TRBV7-9
CASSGTGSSYGYTF
TGTGCCAGCAGCGGGACAGGGAGTTCCTATGGCTACACCTTC
>-|TRBJ2-1|11|TRBD2|TRBV27
CASSSGREQFF
TGTGCCAGCAGTTCCGGGAGGGAGCAGTTCTTC
>-|TRBJ1-1|15|TRBD1|TRBV28
CASSPPGTGLTEAFF
TGTGCCAGCAGTCCCCCCGGGACAGGGCTTACTGAAGCTTTCTTT
>-|TRBJ2-7|14|-|TRBV6-5
CASSYSSGTREQYF
TGTGCCAGCAGTTACTCGTCCGGGACCCGCGAGCAGTACTTC
>once|TRBJ1-4|14|-|TRBV7-9
CASSLLGGREKLFF
TGTGCCAGCAGCTTACTCGGGGGTCGAGAAAAACTGTTTTTT
>-|TRBJ2-3|16|TRBD1|TRBV9
CASSVGTGISTDTQYF
TGTGCCAGCAGCGTAGGGACAGGGATTTCGACAGATACGCAGTATTTT
>-|TRBJ1-1|15|-|TRBV19
CASTPPLTRNTEAFF
TGTGCCAGTACCCCACCTTTGACAAGGAACACTGAAGCTTTCTTT
>-|TRBJ2-1|18|-|TRBV4-1
CASSQDHGAGLSYNEQFF
TGCGCCAGCAGCCAAGATCATGGAGCGGGCCTCTCCTACAATGAGCAGTTCTTC
>-|TRBJ2-7|14|TRBD2|TRBV19
CASSTGTSGYEQYF
TGTGCCAGTAGTACCGGGACTAGCGGATACGAGCAGTACTTC
>-|TRBJ2-7|13|-|TRBV27
CASSFGTGYEQYF
TGTGCCAGCAGTTTCGGGACTGGCTACGAGCAGTACTTC
>-|TRBJ1-4|12|-|TRBV30
CAWTGEDEKLFF
TGTGCCTGGACTGGAGAAGATGAAAAACTGTTTTTT
>medium-sized|TRBJ2-7|15|TRBD2|TRBV6-1
CASSEGTSGSYEQYF
TGTGCCAGCAGTGAAGGGACTAGCGGGAGTTACGAGCAGTACTTC
>few|TRBJ2-5|13|-|TRBV18
CASSPFREETQYF
TGTGCCAGCTCACCATTCAGGGAAGAGACCCAGTACTTC
>medium-sized|TRBJ1-1|11|TRBD1|TRBV20-1
CSAPQGREAFF
TGCAGTGCTCCACAGGGGCGTGAAGCTTTCTTT
>-|TRBJ2-5|13|-|TRBV6-2/TRBV6-3
CASSLEAQETQYF
TGTGCCAGCAGTTTGGAAGCCCAAGAGACCCAGTACTTC
>-|TRBJ1-1|13|-|TRBV12-3/TRBV12-4
CASRPSGRSEAFF
TGTGCCAGCAGACCGTCGGGTCGCTCTGAAGCTTTCTTT
>-|TRBJ1-3|15|-|TRBV7-8
CASSPLLGSGNTIYF
TGTGCCAGCAGCCCGCTTCTGGGCTCTGGAAACACCATATATTTT
>once|TRBJ1-5|20|TRBD1|TRBV18
CASSPPFSLRDRLSNQPQHF
TGTGCCAGCTCACCACCGTTCTCTCTTAGGGACAGACTTAGCAATCAGCCCCAGCATTTT